Listed below are T cell receptor beta chains from one sample, sequenced in a study of blood T cell repertoires in COVID-19. Method: immunoSEQ multiplex PCR; TCRdb's copy keeps in-frame clones and lacks some. The sample lists approximately 170,000 clones, 85% to 90% seen once, with just over 2.5% in the top ten. Material for sequencing was peripheral blood. Receptors were obtained from a woman aged 80 or older with COVID-19, enrolled during active disease. CDR3s include the opening cysteine and the closing phenylalanine or tryptophan. The D gene is left open where the match is weak. Some rows mark clone size as missing; the rest say once, few, many or name a class of expanded clone.

j_call | v_call | cdr3_length | clone_size | d_call | cdr3_nt | cdr3_aa
TRBJ1-2 | TRBV18 | 16 | - | TRBD1 | TGTGCCAGCTCACCCCTTACTCCGGGACAGGGAGTAGGCTACACCTTC | CASSPLTPGQGVGYTF
TRBJ1-4 | TRBV4-3 | 16 | - | - | TGCGCCAGCAGCCAAGACTCAGGCCGAACTAATGAAAAACTGTTTTTT | CASSQDSGRTNEKLFF
TRBJ1-3 | TRBV18 | 16 | - | TRBD1 | TGTGCCAGCTCACCGGGACAGGCGAGCTCTGGAAACACCATATATTTT | CASSPGQASSGNTIYF
TRBJ1-5 | TRBV28 | 14 | once | TRBD1 | TGTGCCAGCAGTGGGACAGGCTACAATCAGCCCCAGCATTTT | CASSGTGYNQPQHF
TRBJ2-1 | TRBV3-1/TRBV3-2 | 15 | - | TRBD2 | TGTGCCAGCAGCCGAGGCGGGACTAACTACAATGAGCAGTTCTTC | CASSRGGTNYNEQFF
TRBJ2-1 | TRBV19 | 15 | - | - | TGTGCCAGCCTGGGCGGGGCGGGCCGCGGGAATGAGCAGTTCTTC | CASLGGAGRGNEQFF
TRBJ2-3 | TRBV6-5 | 15 | - | - | TGTGCCAGCAGCCCCGGGGAGCCTGGCACAGATACGCAGTATTTT | CASSPGEPGTDTQYF
TRBJ1-5 | TRBV19 | 17 | - | TRBD1 | TGTGCCAGTAGGGAGACAGGGGGCTGGAGTAGCAATCAGCCCCAGCATTTT | CASRETGGWSSNQPQHF
TRBJ1-2 | TRBV29-1 | 13 | - | - | TGCAGCGTTGATAGGGGGACTAACTATGGCTACACCTTC | CSVDRGTNYGYTF
TRBJ2-7 | TRBV3-1/TRBV3-2 | 13 | - | - | TGTGCCAGCAGCCAACGGGGATTCTACGAGCAGTACTTC | CASSQRGFYEQYF
TRBJ2-4 | TRBV4-3 | 19 | - | TRBD1 | TGCGCCAGCAGCCGAGACGTTGACAGGGGGCTCCTAGCCAAAAACATTCAGTACTTC | CASSRDVDRGLLAKNIQYF
TRBJ2-2 | TRBV2 | 13 | - | TRBD2 | TGTGCCAGCAGACAGGGACTAGCGGGAGATCTGTTTTTT | CASRQGLAGDLFF
TRBJ1-5 | TRBV28 | 15 | - | - | TGTGCCAGCAGTTTAGTACCCGCGAGCAATCAGCCCCAGCATTTT | CASSLVPASNQPQHF
TRBJ1-6 | TRBV10-3 | 13 | - | - | TGTGCCATCAGCGGACAGTATAATTCACCCCTCCACTTT | CAISGQYNSPLHF
TRBJ2-7 | TRBV27 | 15 | - | TRBD1 | TGTGCCAGCAGTTTTCTTGACAGGGGAAACTACGAGCAGTACTTC | CASSFLDRGNYEQYF
TRBJ2-1 | TRBV29-1 | 14 | - | TRBD1 | TGCAGCGTAACAGGGGCTAGCTCCTACAATGAGCAGTTCTTC | CSVTGASSYNEQFF
TRBJ1-2 | TRBV6-5 | 14 | - | TRBD1 | TGTGCCAGCAGATCACAGGGGGCGCGGGATGGCTACACCTTC | CASRSQGARDGYTF
TRBJ2-3 | TRBV7-2 | 15 | - | - | TGTGCCAGCAGCTTAGGTTTTAGCGGCCGTGATACGCAGTATTTT | CASSLGFSGRDTQYF
TRBJ1-1 | TRBV9 | 14 | - | - | TGTGCCAGCAGCCCTCTGGCGGCGAACACTGAAGCTTTCTTT | CASSPLAANTEAFF
TRBJ2-3 | TRBV20-1 | 11 | few | - | TGCAGTGTGGAGGGCCATGATACGCAGTATTTT | CSVEGHDTQYF
TRBJ2-1 | TRBV6-2/TRBV6-3 | 12 | - | TRBD1 | TGTGCCAGCAGTTACCAAGGACAGGGTCCGTTCTTC | CASSYQGQGPFF
TRBJ2-3 | TRBV29-1 | 13 | - | TRBD2 | TGCAGCGTCGACCGGGGGGGGACAGATACGCAGTATTTT | CSVDRGGTDTQYF
TRBJ1-1 | TRBV6-5 | 14 | - | - | TGTGCCAGCAGTTACTTACAGGTGAACACTGAAGCTTTCTTT | CASSYLQVNTEAFF
TRBJ2-1 | TRBV6-5 | 15 | - | TRBD1 | TGTGCCAGCAGACGACAGGGGGCGGGATACAATGAGCAGTTCTTC | CASRRQGAGYNEQFF
TRBJ2-1 | TRBV29-1 | 12 | - | TRBD1 | TGCAGCGTTCGGACAGGGGTAGATGAGCAGTTCTTC | CSVRTGVDEQFF
TRBJ1-6 | TRBV9 | 15 | - | TRBD1 | TGTGCCAGCAGCCCGGGGACAGCTTCAAATTCACCCCTCCACTTT | CASSPGTASNSPLHF
TRBJ2-7 | TRBV29-1 | 14 | - | TRBD1 | TGCAGCGTTTTGGACAGGCGGAGCTCCTACGAGCAGTACTTC | CSVLDRRSSYEQYF
TRBJ1-1 | TRBV10-3 | 15 | - | - | TGTGCCATCAGTGACCCGGCAGCCCGGCGGACTGAAGCTTTCTTT | CAISDPAARRTEAFF
TRBJ2-5 | TRBV6-5 | 11 | - | - | TGTGCCAGCAGGCGGCAAGAGACCCAGTACTTC | CASRRQETQYF
TRBJ2-7 | TRBV28 | 15 | - | - | TGTGCCAGCAGGAAAACCGGGACTGGGACCTACGAGCAGTACTTC | CASRKTGTGTYEQYF
TRBJ1-1 | TRBV19 | 17 | - | - | TGTGCCAGTAGTCGCCCCCCCAGGGGCCTCCTGAACACTGAAGCTTTCTTT | CASSRPPRGLLNTEAFF
TRBJ2-1 | TRBV7-2 | 14 | - | TRBD1 | TGTGCCAGCTCCAACAGGGGGCGCGACAATGAGCAGTTCTTC | CASSNRGRDNEQFF
TRBJ1-1 | TRBV18 | 17 | - | TRBD1 | TGTGCCAGCTCACCTACTCCGGGACAGGGGGCGGGCACTGAAGCTTTCTTT | CASSPTPGQGAGTEAFF
TRBJ1-5 | TRBV6-5 | 15 | - | - | TGTGCCAGCAGTTACTCGAAACAGAGCTATCAGCCCCAGCATTTT | CASSYSKQSYQPQHF
TRBJ2-5 | TRBV6-2/TRBV6-3 | 16 | - | TRBD2 | TGTGCCAGCAGTTCCCCCCTAGCGGAATACCAAGAGACCCAGTACTTC | CASSSPLAEYQETQYF
TRBJ1-6 | TRBV28 | 15 | - | TRBD1 | TGTGCCAGCAGTTTATCGGGACAGGGTATGACACCCCTCCACTTT | CASSLSGQGMTPLHF
TRBJ1-2 | TRBV3-1/TRBV3-2 | 12 | - | TRBD1 | TGTGCCAGCAACCAGGGGGGTTATGGCTACACCTTC | CASNQGGYGYTF
TRBJ2-7 | TRBV5-1 | 16 | - | TRBD1 | TGCGCCAGCAGCTTGGAACCACAGGGGGCCTCCTACGAGCAGTACTTC | CASSLEPQGASYEQYF
TRBJ2-5 | TRBV9 | 16 | - | - | TGTGCCAGCAGCGTAGGAAACGGAGACTACCAAGAGACCCAGTACTTC | CASSVGNGDYQETQYF
TRBJ1-1 | TRBV10-3 | 16 | - | - | TGTGCCATCAGGGAGTCGGCCGGAGGGATGAACACTGAAGCTTTCTTT | CAIRESAGGMNTEAFF
TRBJ2-1 | TRBV27 | 14 | once | - | TGTGCCAGCAGTTTGGTGGGAGGATACAATGAGCAGTTCTTC | CASSLVGGYNEQFF
TRBJ1-1 | TRBV5-1 | 14 | - | - | TGCGCCAGCAGCTTGCACGGGGAAAACACTGAAGCTTTCTTT | CASSLHGENTEAFF